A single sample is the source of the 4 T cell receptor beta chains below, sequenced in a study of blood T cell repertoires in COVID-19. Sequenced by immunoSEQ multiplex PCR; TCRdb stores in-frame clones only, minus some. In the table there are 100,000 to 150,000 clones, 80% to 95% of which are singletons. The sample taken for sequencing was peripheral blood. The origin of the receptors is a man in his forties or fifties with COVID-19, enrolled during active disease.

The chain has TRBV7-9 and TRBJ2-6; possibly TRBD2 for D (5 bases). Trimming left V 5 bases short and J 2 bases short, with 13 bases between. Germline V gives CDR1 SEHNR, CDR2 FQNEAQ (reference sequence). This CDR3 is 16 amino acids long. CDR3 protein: CASSSGDGAGANVLTF. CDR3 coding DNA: TGTGCCAGCAGCAGCGGTGACGGTGCTGGGGCCAACGTCCTGACTTTC. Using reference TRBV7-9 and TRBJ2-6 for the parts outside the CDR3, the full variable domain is DTGVSQNPRHKITKRGQNVTFRCDPISEHNRLYWYRQTLGQGPEFLTYFQNEAQLEKSRLLSDRFSAERPKGSFSTLEIQRTEQGDSAMYLCASSSGDGAGANVLTFGAGSRLTVL.

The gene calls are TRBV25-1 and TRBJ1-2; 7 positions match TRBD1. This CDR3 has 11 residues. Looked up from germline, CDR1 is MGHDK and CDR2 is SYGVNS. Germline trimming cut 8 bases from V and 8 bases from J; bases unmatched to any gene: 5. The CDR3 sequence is CASLGGGGYTF. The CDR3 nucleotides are TGTGCCAGCTTAGGAGGGGGCGGCTACACCTTC.

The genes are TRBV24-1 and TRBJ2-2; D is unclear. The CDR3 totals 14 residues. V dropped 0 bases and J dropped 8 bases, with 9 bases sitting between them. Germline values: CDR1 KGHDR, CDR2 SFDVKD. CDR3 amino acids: CATSDLGNVGELFF. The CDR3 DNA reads TGTGCCACCAGTGATTTGGGCAATGTGGGGGAGCTGTTTTTT.

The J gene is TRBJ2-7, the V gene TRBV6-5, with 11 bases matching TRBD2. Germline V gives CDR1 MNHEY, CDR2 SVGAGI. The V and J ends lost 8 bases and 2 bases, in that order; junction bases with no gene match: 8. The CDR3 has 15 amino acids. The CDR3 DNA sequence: TGTGCCAGCCGGGGGTTAGCGGGAGGGGCCTACGAGCAGTACTTC. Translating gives CASRGLAGGAYEQYF.